The present T cell receptor beta chain was sequenced within a study of blood T cell repertoires in COVID-19. The table came from immunoSEQ multiplex PCR; TCRdb's copy has only in-frame clones and leaves some out. The sample has fewer than 650,000 clones, around nine tenths seen once. The V gene's germline CDR1 is MDHEN and CDR2 SYDVKM. J was trimmed by 4 bases and V by 3 bases; bases with no gene match: 13. The CDR3 spans 17 residues. The sample taken for sequencing was peripheral blood. This TCR came from a woman between 45 and 60 years old with COVID-19, enrolled during active disease. The J gene is TRBJ1-2, the V gene TRBV28; 8 positions match TRBD1. The CDR3 DNA is TGTGCCAGCAGTTTCACAGGGGGAAGATCCCGCTCCTATGGCTACACCTTC. It codes for CASSFTGGRSRSYGYTF.